The sample holds a few counts of the clone carrying this T cell receptor (beta chain). The sample is drawn from a study of T cells after yellow fever vaccination. Study-level background: Preparation of the low-cell-number fractions used SMART-Seq v4 Ultra Low Input.

TCRdb reprocessed the 5' RACE reads with MiXCR, giving one entry per CDR3 protein. The data show 350,000 to 550,000 distinct CDR3 sequences, 18% seen once. This CDR3 is 15 amino acids long. The germline V gene encodes CDR1 MGHRA and CDR2 YSYEKL. The V and J ends lost 0 bases and 2 bases respectively, with 7 bases between them. The input for sequencing was PBMCs, taken before the yellow fever booster vaccination. The chain employs TRBV4-1 and TRBJ2-2, with unresolved D. This TCR came from a man aged 18-30 years who received the YFV17D yellow fever vaccine. CDR3 residues: CASSQDYGNTGELFF. For the CDR3, the DNA is TGCGCCAGCAGCCAAGATTATGGAAACACCGGGGAGCTGTTTTTT.